This T cell receptor (beta chain) is from a study of cytomegalovirus exposure and HLA in healthy donors. Germline assignment: CDR1 MDHEN and CDR2 SYDVKM. After removal of 6 bases from V and 1 base from J, the junction contained 6 bases not matched to a gene. The CDR3 length is 15 residues. The PCR employed 60 Vbeta primers together with 13 Jbeta primers. Repertoires were generated with immunoSEQ multiplex PCR, while TCRdb's copy carries only in-frame clones and drops some. The sample contains around 200,000 clones, roughly 80% of which appear only once. Sequenced: PBMCs. J is TRBJ2-4 and V is TRBV28; the match to TRBD1 covers 7 bases. The receptor was isolated from a middle-aged man in good health and CMV-seronegative. The CDR3 nucleotides are TGTGCCAGCAGCCCCAGGGGGAATGCCAAAAACATTCAGTACTTC. Protein sequence: CASSPRGNAKNIQYF.